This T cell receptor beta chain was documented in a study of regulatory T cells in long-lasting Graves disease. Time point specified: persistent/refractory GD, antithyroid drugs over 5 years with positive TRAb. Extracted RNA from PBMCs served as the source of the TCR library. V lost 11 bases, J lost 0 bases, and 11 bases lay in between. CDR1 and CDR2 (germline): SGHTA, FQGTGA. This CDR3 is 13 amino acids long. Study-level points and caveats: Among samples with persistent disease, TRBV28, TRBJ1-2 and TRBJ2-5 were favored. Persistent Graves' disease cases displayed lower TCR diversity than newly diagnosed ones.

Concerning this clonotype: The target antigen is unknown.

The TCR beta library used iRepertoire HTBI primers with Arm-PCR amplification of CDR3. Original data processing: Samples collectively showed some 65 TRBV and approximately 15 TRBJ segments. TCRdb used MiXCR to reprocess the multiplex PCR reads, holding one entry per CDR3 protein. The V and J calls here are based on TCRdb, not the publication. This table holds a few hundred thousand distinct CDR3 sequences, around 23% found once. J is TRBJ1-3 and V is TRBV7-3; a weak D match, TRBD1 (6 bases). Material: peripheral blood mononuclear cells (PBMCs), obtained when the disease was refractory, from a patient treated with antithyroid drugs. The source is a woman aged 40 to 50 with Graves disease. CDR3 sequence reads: CASQGDSGNTIYF. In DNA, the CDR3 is TGTGCCTCACAGGGCGACTCTGGAAACACCATATATTTT.